Listed below are T cell receptor beta chains from one sample, sequenced in a study of blood T cells in healthy people across ages. Each CDR3 protein gets one entry after TCRdb re-called the 5' RACE reads with MiXCR. The sample holds fewer than 700,000 distinct CDR3 sequences, around 38% seen once. Sequencing was carried out using blood. The receptors were sampled from a man older than 75 in good health. Each CDR3 is given with its conserved first and last residue. Each record gives: J gene, D gene, V gene, clone size, CDR3 protein, CDR3 DNA. A D gene is named only where the DNA matches it firmly. The listing skips clone size in some rows; elsewhere it reads once, few, many or a size class.

j_gene: TRBJ2-7
d_gene: -
v_gene: TRBV5-5
abundance: -
CDR3aa: CASSYDRTYEQYF
CDR3nt: TGTGCCAGCAGCTACGACAGAACCTACGAGCAGTACTTC

j_gene: TRBJ2-3
d_gene: TRBD2
v_gene: TRBV24-1
abundance: -
CDR3aa: CATSDPSGASPDTQYF
CDR3nt: TGTGCCACCAGTGACCCTAGCGGGGCTTCTCCAGATACGCAGTATTTT

j_gene: TRBJ2-6
d_gene: -
v_gene: TRBV6-5
abundance: -
CDR3aa: CASSYSGRNSGANVLTF
CDR3nt: TGTGCCAGCAGTTACTCGGGCCGAAACTCTGGGGCCAACGTCCTGACTTTC

j_gene: TRBJ1-1
d_gene: TRBD1
v_gene: TRBV5-1
abundance: -
CDR3aa: CASSLEQGHTEAFF
CDR3nt: TGCGCCAGCAGCTTGGAACAGGGGCACACTGAAGCTTTCTTT

j_gene: TRBJ1-1
d_gene: -
v_gene: TRBV7-9
abundance: -
CDR3aa: CASSLEIGRRTEAFF
CDR3nt: TGTGCCAGCAGCTTGGAAATAGGGCGCCGTACTGAAGCTTTCTTT

j_gene: TRBJ1-2
d_gene: -
v_gene: TRBV7-9
abundance: -
CDR3aa: CASSLAGGSRANYGYTF
CDR3nt: TGTGCCAGCAGCTTAGCGGGGGGCAGCCGAGCGAACTATGGCTACACCTTC

j_gene: TRBJ1-2
d_gene: -
v_gene: TRBV6-5
abundance: -
CDR3aa: CASRPDQDWGYTF
CDR3nt: TGTGCCAGCAGACCAGACCAGGACTGGGGCTACACCTTC

j_gene: TRBJ2-3
d_gene: -
v_gene: TRBV14
abundance: many
CDR3aa: CASSRGGSNTDTQYF
CDR3nt: TGTGCCAGCAGCCGTGGTGGGAGCAACACAGATACGCAGTATTTT

j_gene: TRBJ1-6
d_gene: -
v_gene: TRBV21-1
abundance: -
CDR3aa: CASSKGPVWARNSPLHF
CDR3nt: TGTGCCAGCAGCAAAGGCCCCGTTTGGGCGCGTAATTCACCCCTCCACTTT

j_gene: TRBJ2-2
d_gene: TRBD1
v_gene: TRBV27
abundance: -
CDR3aa: CASSPAPGQGWTGELFF
CDR3nt: TGTGCCAGCAGTCCCGCCCCTGGACAGGGGTGGACCGGGGAGCTGTTTTTT

j_gene: TRBJ2-3
d_gene: TRBD2
v_gene: TRBV7-2
abundance: few
CDR3aa: CASSSRTSGGTADTQYF
CDR3nt: TGTGCCAGCAGCAGCAGGACTAGCGGGGGGACAGCAGATACGCAGTATTTT

j_gene: TRBJ2-1
d_gene: -
v_gene: TRBV5-8
abundance: few
CDR3aa: CASSEDWTEGNEQFF
CDR3nt: TGTGCCAGCAGCGAAGACTGGACAGAGGGCAATGAGCAGTTCTTC

j_gene: TRBJ2-2
d_gene: -
v_gene: TRBV6-2/TRBV6-3
abundance: -
CDR3aa: CASGYPLGGTNTGELFF
CDR3nt: TGTGCCAGCGGTTATCCTCTAGGGGGGACAAACACCGGGGAGCTGTTTTTT

j_gene: TRBJ1-2
d_gene: -
v_gene: TRBV24-1
abundance: -
CDR3aa: CATSDPGKGNYGYTF
CDR3nt: TGTGCCACCAGTGACCCCGGAAAGGGGAACTATGGCTACACCTTC

j_gene: TRBJ2-5
d_gene: TRBD2
v_gene: TRBV20-1
abundance: -
CDR3aa: CSAGRLAGYQETQYF
CDR3nt: TGCAGTGCTGGGAGACTAGCGGGGTACCAAGAGACCCAGTACTTC

j_gene: TRBJ2-7
d_gene: -
v_gene: TRBV3-1
abundance: -
CDR3aa: CASSRGGPKGAQYF
CDR3nt: TGTGCCAGCAGTCGCGGAGGGCCGAAGGGGGCCCAGTACTTC

j_gene: TRBJ2-7
d_gene: TRBD2
v_gene: TRBV5-1
abundance: -
CDR3aa: CASRSTSGSDNEQYF
CDR3nt: TGCGCCAGCAGATCGACTAGCGGGAGTGACAATGAGCAGTACTTC

j_gene: TRBJ1-2
d_gene: -
v_gene: TRBV9
abundance: many
CDR3aa: CASSARGLFATF
CDR3nt: TGTGCCAGCAGCGCCCGGGGGCTCTTTGCCACCTTC

j_gene: TRBJ1-5
d_gene: TRBD1
v_gene: TRBV28
abundance: -
CDR3aa: CASVITGAGQPQHF
CDR3nt: TGTGCCAGCGTGATAACAGGGGCTGGACAGCCCCAGCATTTT

j_gene: TRBJ2-3
d_gene: TRBD2
v_gene: TRBV5-6
abundance: few
CDR3aa: CASSLRTSGRESTDTQYF
CDR3nt: TGTGCCAGCAGCTTGCGGACTAGCGGGAGAGAGAGCACAGATACGCAGTATTTT

j_gene: TRBJ1-5
d_gene: -
v_gene: TRBV28
abundance: -
CDR3aa: CASRFGGFDLPQHF
CDR3nt: TGTGCCAGCAGATTCGGGGGGTTTGATCTGCCCCAGCATTTT

j_gene: TRBJ2-2
d_gene: TRBD2
v_gene: TRBV28
abundance: once
CDR3aa: CASTLAGIDTGELFF
CDR3nt: TGTGCCAGCACTCTAGCGGGTATCGACACCGGGGAGCTGTTTTTT

j_gene: TRBJ1-2
d_gene: TRBD1
v_gene: TRBV4-3
abundance: once
CDR3aa: CVSSEWTGGDGYTF
CDR3nt: TGCGTCAGCAGCGAATGGACAGGTGGAGATGGCTACACCTTC

j_gene: TRBJ1-2
d_gene: TRBD1
v_gene: TRBV29-1
abundance: -
CDR3aa: CSAGQEIDYTF
CDR3nt: TGCAGCGCTGGACAGGAGATTGACTACACCTTC

j_gene: TRBJ1-2
d_gene: -
v_gene: TRBV29-1
abundance: -
CDR3aa: CSVEAGSNYGYTF
CDR3nt: TGCAGCGTTGAGGCAGGGTCTAACTATGGCTACACCTTC

j_gene: TRBJ1-1
d_gene: -
v_gene: TRBV5-1
abundance: -
CDR3aa: CASSLALGRNTEAFF
CDR3nt: TGCGCCAGCAGCTTGGCCCTGGGCCGGAACACTGAAGCTTTCTTT

j_gene: TRBJ2-3
d_gene: -
v_gene: TRBV4-1
abundance: few
CDR3aa: CASRLTNEDTQYF
CDR3nt: TGCGCCAGCCGCCTTACTAATGAAGATACGCAGTATTTT

j_gene: TRBJ2-6
d_gene: TRBD2
v_gene: TRBV6-2/TRBV6-3
abundance: many
CDR3aa: CASKPGLGFSGANVLTF
CDR3nt: TGTGCCAGCAAACCGGGACTAGGATTTTCTGGGGCCAACGTCCTGACTTTC

j_gene: TRBJ2-5
d_gene: TRBD1
v_gene: TRBV2
abundance: -
CDR3aa: CASSLRDRHPYNEQYF
CDR3nt: TGTGCCAGCAGTCTCCGGGACAGGCACCCCTACAATGAGCAGTACTTC

j_gene: TRBJ2-5
d_gene: -
v_gene: TRBV18
abundance: -
CDR3aa: CASSAYQETQYF
CDR3nt: TGTGCCAGCTCAGCATACCAAGAGACCCAGTACTTC

j_gene: TRBJ2-1
d_gene: TRBD1
v_gene: TRBV6-6
abundance: -
CDR3aa: CASSYPGQGAETQFF
CDR3nt: TGTGCCAGCAGTTACCCTGGACAGGGCGCGGAGACCCAGTTCTTC

j_gene: TRBJ2-7
d_gene: -
v_gene: TRBV3-1
abundance: many
CDR3aa: CASSQDRYEQYF
CDR3nt: TGTGCCAGCAGCCAAGATCGCTACGAGCAGTACTTC

j_gene: TRBJ1-4
d_gene: -
v_gene: TRBV27
abundance: few
CDR3aa: CASSPAGVRDATNEKLFF
CDR3nt: TGTGCCAGCAGTCCCGCCGGTGTCCGCGATGCAACTAATGAAAAACTGTTTTTT

j_gene: TRBJ2-3
d_gene: -
v_gene: TRBV24-1
abundance: -
CDR3aa: CATSHVSRTDTQYF
CDR3nt: TGTGCCACCAGTCACGTCAGCCGCACAGATACGCAGTATTTT

j_gene: TRBJ2-5
d_gene: -
v_gene: TRBV20-1
abundance: -
CDR3aa: CSARDGRAGDETQYF
CDR3nt: TGCAGTGCTAGAGATGGTAGGGCAGGCGACGAGACCCAGTACTTC

j_gene: TRBJ2-7
d_gene: TRBD2
v_gene: TRBV20-1
abundance: -
CDR3aa: CSASPGLVAYEQYF
CDR3nt: TGCAGTGCTAGCCCGGGACTAGTAGCCTACGAGCAGTACTTC

j_gene: TRBJ1-2
d_gene: TRBD1
v_gene: TRBV4-2
abundance: -
CDR3aa: CASSQGKDRGSYGYTF
CDR3nt: TGTGCCAGCAGCCAAGGGAAGGACAGGGGCAGCTATGGCTACACCTTC

j_gene: TRBJ2-3
d_gene: -
v_gene: TRBV5-1
abundance: few
CDR3aa: CASSLEARTSTDTQYF
CDR3nt: TGCGCCAGCAGCTTGGAGGCCAGGACCAGCACAGATACGCAGTATTTT

j_gene: TRBJ2-7
d_gene: -
v_gene: TRBV7-3
abundance: -
CDR3aa: CASSLTPPATSYEQYF
CDR3nt: TGTGCCAGCAGCTTAACGCCCCCGGCGACTAGCTACGAGCAGTACTTC

j_gene: TRBJ2-6
d_gene: -
v_gene: TRBV6-6
abundance: -
CDR3aa: CASSQGGAEANVLTF
CDR3nt: TGTGCCAGCAGTCAGGGGGGAGCTGAGGCCAACGTCCTGACTTTC

j_gene: TRBJ2-7
d_gene: -
v_gene: TRBV7-2
abundance: -
CDR3aa: CASTEGRAKTYEQYF
CDR3nt: TGTGCCAGCACCGAAGGACGAGCGAAAACCTACGAGCAGTACTTC

j_gene: TRBJ2-5
d_gene: TRBD1
v_gene: TRBV12-3/TRBV12-4
abundance: -
CDR3aa: CASSLYVTGGRETQYF
CDR3nt: TGTGCCAGCAGCCTCTACGTCACAGGGGGCAGAGAGACCCAGTACTTC

j_gene: TRBJ2-3
d_gene: TRBD2
v_gene: TRBV14
abundance: -
CDR3aa: CASSLVAGGPAHTQYF
CDR3nt: TGTGCCAGCAGCCTTGTAGCGGGGGGGCCGGCTCATACGCAGTATTTT

j_gene: TRBJ2-5
d_gene: TRBD2
v_gene: TRBV20-1
abundance: -
CDR3aa: CSATTSGKEETQYF
CDR3nt: TGCAGTGCTACAACTAGCGGGAAGGAGGAGACCCAGTACTTC

j_gene: TRBJ1-5
d_gene: -
v_gene: TRBV6-2/TRBV6-3
abundance: -
CDR3aa: CASTRFRQASNQPQHF
CDR3nt: TGTGCCAGCACCCGATTCAGACAGGCTAGCAATCAGCCCCAGCATTTT

j_gene: TRBJ2-1
d_gene: -
v_gene: TRBV25-1
abundance: few
CDR3aa: CASSEFGPGYNEQFF
CDR3nt: TGTGCCAGCAGTGAATTTGGGCCAGGGTACAATGAGCAGTTCTTC

j_gene: TRBJ2-3
d_gene: -
v_gene: TRBV6-2/TRBV6-3
abundance: once
CDR3aa: CATDNFRTSHTQYF
CDR3nt: TGTGCCACCGACAATTTCAGGACCAGCCATACGCAGTATTTT

j_gene: TRBJ2-3
d_gene: -
v_gene: TRBV7-8
abundance: few
CDR3aa: CASSLLGGVTDTQYF
CDR3nt: TGTGCCAGCAGCTTATTAGGCGGAGTTACAGATACGCAGTATTTT

j_gene: TRBJ2-4
d_gene: -
v_gene: TRBV9
abundance: -
CDR3aa: CASSPGDIVAKNIQYF
CDR3nt: TGTGCCAGCAGCCCCGGGGACATCGTAGCCAAAAACATTCAGTACTTC

j_gene: TRBJ2-3
d_gene: TRBD2
v_gene: TRBV4-3
abundance: many
CDR3aa: CASSLRTSGNTDTQYF
CDR3nt: TGCGCCAGCAGCCTTCGGACTAGCGGGAACACAGATACGCAGTATTTT

j_gene: TRBJ2-1
d_gene: TRBD2
v_gene: TRBV12-5
abundance: -
CDR3aa: CASGLRPGLAGDSSYNEQFF
CDR3nt: TGTGCTAGTGGTTTACGACCGGGACTAGCGGGGGACTCCTCCTACAATGAGCAGTTCTTC

j_gene: TRBJ2-7
d_gene: -
v_gene: TRBV20-1
abundance: few
CDR3aa: CSAWVRGGKTSYEQYF
CDR3nt: TGCAGTGCTTGGGTGAGGGGGGGCAAGACTTCCTACGAGCAGTACTTC

j_gene: TRBJ1-1
d_gene: -
v_gene: TRBV4-1
abundance: -
CDR3aa: CASSHTGLVIRDTEAFF
CDR3nt: TGCGCCAGCAGCCACACAGGATTAGTTATTAGGGACACTGAAGCTTTCTTT

j_gene: TRBJ2-2
d_gene: TRBD1
v_gene: TRBV6-2/TRBV6-3
abundance: few
CDR3aa: CASSYQGQITGELFF
CDR3nt: TGTGCCAGCAGTTACCAGGGACAGATCACCGGGGAGCTGTTTTTT

j_gene: TRBJ2-7
d_gene: TRBD1
v_gene: TRBV10-3
abundance: -
CDR3aa: CAVRDSLYEQYF
CDR3nt: TGTGCCGTTAGGGACAGCCTCTACGAGCAGTACTTC

j_gene: TRBJ2-1
d_gene: TRBD2
v_gene: TRBV24-1
abundance: -
CDR3aa: CATSDSLAVNEQFF
CDR3nt: TGTGCCACCAGTGACTCACTAGCGGTCAATGAGCAGTTCTTC

j_gene: TRBJ2-1
d_gene: -
v_gene: TRBV6-2/TRBV6-3
abundance: -
CDR3aa: CASSYKMGGVSYNEQFF
CDR3nt: TGTGCCAGCAGTTACAAGATGGGGGGCGTCTCCTACAATGAGCAGTTCTTC

j_gene: TRBJ2-5
d_gene: TRBD1
v_gene: TRBV5-1
abundance: few
CDR3aa: CASSVTGGWAETQYF
CDR3nt: TGCGCCAGCAGCGTCACAGGGGGCTGGGCGGAGACCCAGTACTTC